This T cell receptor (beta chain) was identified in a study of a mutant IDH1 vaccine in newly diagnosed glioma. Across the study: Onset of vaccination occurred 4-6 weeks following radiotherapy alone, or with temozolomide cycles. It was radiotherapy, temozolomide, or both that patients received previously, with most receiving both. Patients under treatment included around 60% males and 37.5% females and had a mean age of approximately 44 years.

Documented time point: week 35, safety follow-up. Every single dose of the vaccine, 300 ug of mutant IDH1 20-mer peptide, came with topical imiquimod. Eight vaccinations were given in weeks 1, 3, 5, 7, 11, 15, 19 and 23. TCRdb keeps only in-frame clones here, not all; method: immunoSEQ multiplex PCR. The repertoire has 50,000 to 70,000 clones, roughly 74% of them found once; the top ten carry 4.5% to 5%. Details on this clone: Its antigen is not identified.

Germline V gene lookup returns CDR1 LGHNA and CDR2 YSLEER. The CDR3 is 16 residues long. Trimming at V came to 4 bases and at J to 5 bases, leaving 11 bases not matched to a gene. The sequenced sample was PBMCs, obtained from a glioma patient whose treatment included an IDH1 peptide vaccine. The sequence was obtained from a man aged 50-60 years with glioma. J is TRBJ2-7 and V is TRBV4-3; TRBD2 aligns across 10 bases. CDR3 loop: CASSLAWAAGGNEQYF. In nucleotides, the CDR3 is TGCGCCAGCAGCCTCGCCTGGGCAGCGGGGGGGAACGAGCAGTACTTC.